The present entry profiles one TCR beta chain with its context. What it binds is not known. Only in-frame clones appear in the TCRdb table, and some are missing; sequencing was by immunoSEQ multiplex PCR. In the table there are around 100,000 clones, around 72% of which are singletons. The data were obtained in a study of fetal regulatory T cell absence and autoimmunity. On the study more broadly: Without clinical diabetes, IPEX patients showed exocrine pancreas autoimmunity.

Broader study findings: Compared with cord blood, pancreas showed oligoclonal TCR enrichment, some clones over 95-fold. Broadly similar TRB gene family usage was seen in pancreas and cord blood. In IPEX, the enrichment was taken to support antigen-driven autoimmunity before birth.

Sample: pancreas tissue. The TCR comes from a male donor with IPEX syndrome.

This CDR3 reads CAMGQGLSSGNTIYF. CDR3 nucleotides: TGTGCCATGGGACAGGGCCTGAGCTCTGGAAACACCATATATTTT. The genes are TRBV10-3 and TRBJ1-3; 9 bases match TRBD1. V shed 9 bases and J 0 bases; nucleotides not matched to a gene: 6. Per the germline V gene, CDR1 is ENHRY and CDR2 is SYGVKD. The CDR3 sequence is 15 residues long.